A single TCR beta chain is shown here with its context. Its specificity is unknown. The sample is drawn from a study of shared clonotypes between healthy human individuals. Study-level points and caveats: Compared with memory subsets, naive subsets generally had larger estimated richness.

Only in-frame clones appear in the TCRdb table, and some are missing; sequencing was by immunoSEQ multiplex PCR. This sample carries over a million clones, approximately 97% of them seen once, and the ten largest clones take roughly 1.2%. Germline lookup yields CDR1 MNHEY and CDR2 SMNVEV (reference sequence). This CDR3 region has 13 residues. V was shortened by 4 bases and J by 2 bases, with 6 bases between the two germline ends. The chain is built from TRBV27 and TRBJ1-5; D is undetermined. The source is a man aged 30 to 45 in good health. Material: naive CD4+ T cells sorted from blood. The subset was: CD45RA+ positively selected. CDR3 protein: CASSSTGNQPQHF. CDR3 bases: TGTGCCAGCAGTTCCACTGGCAATCAGCCCCAGCATTTT.